This T cell receptor beta chain was observed in a study of blood T cells in healthy people across ages. Overall study findings and caveats: Compared with aged donors, long-lived donors showed fewer expanded clones, suggesting selection.

It was with a sample-barcoded 5' primer and a J-beta primer mix that a second PCR of roughly 7 to 12 cycles was run. Paired-end reads containing CDR3 totaled no fewer than 2.5 million for each sample. TCRdb analysed the 5' RACE reads with MiXCR anew, one entry per CDR3 protein. This table has 780,000 or so distinct CDR3 sequences, roughly three fifths appearing once. Germline-derived CDR1 and CDR2 are DFQATT and SNEGSKA (reference sequence). The CDR3 totals 12 residues. V lost 3 bases and J lost 8, with 11 bases in between. Each sample used at least 6 million PBMCs. In regard to this clonotype: No antigen is known for it.

The chain recombines TRBV20-1 with TRBJ2-1; tentatively, D is TRBD1 or TRBD2 (5 bases each). This TCR was sampled from a man in his forties in good health. What was sequenced was blood. The CDR3 coding sequence is TGCAGTGCTAGGGGGGTTATCGATGAGCAGTTCTTC. Its protein product is CSARGVIDEQFF.